This T cell receptor (beta chain) was obtained from a study of T cell clonotyping in hematopoietic cell transplantation. Study-level points and caveats: Without cell sorting, CD4 versus CD8 contributions remain unresolved. Few recipient clonotypes overlapped donors; over 95% were de novo at given depth.

On this clone itself: Its antigen remains unidentified.

Data came from immunoSEQ multiplex PCR; TCRdb stores just in-frame clones and leaves some out. The table lists 10,000 to 15,000 clones, 90% of them singletons, with 1.2% in the top ten. Trimming took 3 bases from V and 0 from J, leaving 19 bases between them. Germline CDR1 and CDR2: SGHNT and YENEEA. The CDR3 loop spans 18 amino acids. The chain employs TRBV11-3 and TRBJ2-3; TRBD2 might be the D (5 bases). Sequenced sample: peripheral blood mononuclear cells. The receptor's source is a young man in good health. Some clones in this sample may be carry-over from other donors' samples. This CDR3 reads CASSFLPMASTSTDTQYF. The CDR3 DNA follows: TGTGCCAGCAGCTTTCTCCCGATGGCTAGCACCAGCACAGATACGCAGTATTTT.